The 13 T cell receptor beta chains below come from one sample, sequenced in a study of human T cells and chemical hapten exposure. Each CDR3 protein gets one entry after TCRdb re-called the RACE reads with MiXCR. The sample records 300,000 to 450,000 distinct CDR3 sequences, approximately 5% being singletons. Time point denoted: patch test 1, 2 weeks after DPC sensitization. Treatment specified: therapeutic diphenylcyclopropenone sensitization with weekly scalp DPC. The sequenced sample was whole blood, obtained in connection with sensitization to the hapten diphenylcyclopropenone (DPC). These TCRs come from a woman in her forties or fifties with alopecia areata. Some clones in this sample may be carry-over from other donors' samples.

This clonotype was counted at least ten times. This chain uses TRBV20-1 with TRBJ1-1; 8 bases align to TRBD1. V lost 5 bases, J lost 2 bases, and 4 bases stayed unmatched. Per germline, CDR1 DFQATT and CDR2 SNEGSKA (reference sequence). The CDR3 totals 13 residues. CDR3 sequence: CSASGGSNTEAFF. CDR3 nucleotides: TGCAGTGCTTCAGGGGGCAGTAACACTGAAGCTTTCTTT.

This clonotype was seen ten or more times. The chain employs TRBV5-1 and TRBJ2-6; D not certain. The CDR3 has 15 residues. The germline V gene encodes CDR1 SGHRS and CDR2 YFSETQ. Trimming pared 0 bases from V and 1 base from J, leaving 5 bases between. The CDR3 bases are TGCGCCAGCAGCTTGGATGGTTCTGGGGCCAACGTCCTGACTTTC. Its protein is CASSLDGSGANVLTF.

This clonotype was seen more than once but under ten times. The rearrangement uses TRBV12-3 or TRBV12-4 and TRBJ2-1, with 10 bases fitting TRBD1. Trimming removed 5 bases from V and 4 bases from J; junction bases left unmatched: 8. This CDR3 has 16 residues. In DNA form, the CDR3 reads TGTGCCAGCAGTCATCCGGACAGGGGGTTGTACAATGAGCAGTTCTTC. Protein: CASSHPDRGLYNEQFF.

This clonotype was seen at least ten times. V usage is TRBV5-1 and J usage is TRBJ2-5; D assignment may be TRBD1 or TRBD2 (6 bases each). CDR3 length: 15 amino acids. Trimming took 0 bases from V and 4 from J, leaving 13 bases between them. Germline V lookup: CDR1 SGHRS, CDR2 YFSETQ. The chain's CDR3 is CASSLAWGAGETQYF. The CDR3 DNA is TGCGCCAGCAGCTTGGCATGGGGGGCAGGAGAGACCCAGTACTTC.

The CDR3 here is CSVDVAGGQQETQYF. The CDR3 DNA sequence: TGCAGCGTTGATGTAGCGGGGGGGCAACAAGAGACCCAGTACTTC. The chain carries TRBV29-1 and TRBJ2-5; 11 bases are shared with TRBD2. Per the germline V gene, CDR1 is SQVTM and CDR2 is ANQGSEA. Trimming removed 3 bases from V and 2 bases from J; junction bases left unmatched: 5. This CDR3 spans 15 amino acids.

This chain joins TRBV20-1 and TRBJ2-7, with 8 bases lining up with TRBD1. The CDR3 totals 14 residues. With 3 bases clipped from V and 7 bases from J, the junction kept 11 bases outside the gene matches. Germline CDR1 DFQATT, CDR2 SNEGSKA (reference sequence). This CDR3 is CSASRLTGVVEQYF. The DNA for the CDR3 is TGCAGTGCTAGTCGCCTGACAGGGGTGGTAGAGCAGTACTTC.

The table lists this clonotype with many counts. The CDR3 protein is CASSPTGTHYEQYF. The CDR3, as DNA: TGTGCCAGCAGCCCAACAGGGACCCACTACGAGCAGTACTTC. The V call is TRBV7-2, the J call TRBJ2-7; a weak D match, TRBD1 (6 bases). CDR1 and CDR2 from the germline V gene are SGHTA and FQGNSA. This CDR3 is built from 14 residues. V was cut by 5 bases and J by 3 bases, with 14 bases left in between.

V gene TRBV5-1 combines with J gene TRBJ2-3, with D maybe TRBD2 (6 bases). From germline, CDR1 is SGHRS and CDR2 YFSETQ. V was trimmed by 4 bases and J by 7 bases, leaving 13 bases between them. The CDR3 contains 13 residues. Written as DNA, the CDR3 is TGCGCCAGCAGCAACGGGACTGCTCATACGCAGTATTTT. Translated: CASSNGTAHTQYF.

A few counts support this clonotype. The chain employs TRBV7-9 and TRBJ2-7; 8 bases match TRBD1. CDR3 size: 14 residues. Unmatched junction bases numbered 3, after V lost 3 bases and J lost 2 bases. Germline V lookup: CDR1 SEHNR, CDR2 FQNEAQ (reference sequence). The CDR3 sequence is CASSLTDRAYEQYF. The CDR3 coding sequence is TGTGCCAGCAGCTTGACGGACAGGGCCTACGAGCAGTACTTC.

The chain couples TRBV5-4 to TRBJ2-1, with D possibly being TRBD2 (6 bases). The CDR3 runs to 10 residues. Trimming took 10 bases from V and 6 from J, leaving 8 bases between them. Germline CDR1 is SGHNT and CDR2 is YYREEE (reference sequence). The CDR3 is CAGGTNEQFF. The CDR3 region has the DNA TGTGCCGGGGGGACCAATGAGCAGTTCTTC.

This clonotype came up many times. CDR3 bases: TGTGCCAGCAGATCCACTGGACCCCAGCATTTT. Protein product: CASRSTGPQHF. The rearrangement links TRBV27 to TRBJ1-5; the D is unclear. Deletions cut 6 bases from V and 10 bases from J, with 10 bases between. The CDR3 sequence is 11 residues long. Germline assignment: CDR1 MNHEY and CDR2 SMNVEV (reference sequence).

This clonotype was detected ten times or more. The chain combines TRBV13 with TRBJ2-1; 7 bases are shared with TRBD2. J lost 0 bases, V lost 5 bases, and 4 bases had no gene match. The CDR3 spans 15 residues. CDR1 is PRHDT, CDR2 FYEKMQ, per germline (reference sequence). The DNA of the CDR3 is TGTGCCAGCAGCCTAGCGGAGAGCTCCTACAATGAGCAGTTCTTC. Encoded protein: CASSLAESSYNEQFF.

This clonotype was observed at least ten times. The J gene is TRBJ1-1, the V gene TRBV9; D call uncertain. V lost 0 bases to trimming and J lost 7 bases, with 10 bases between them. The CDR3 covers 13 residues. CDR1 is SGDLS and CDR2 is YYNGEE in the germline V gene. The CDR3 loop is CASSVGDKSEAFF. In nucleotides, the CDR3 is TGTGCCAGCAGCGTAGGGGATAAGAGTGAAGCTTTCTTT.